Listed here are 25 T cell receptor beta chains from one sample, sequenced in a study of blood T cell repertoires in COVID-19. The repertoire was sequenced with immunoSEQ multiplex PCR; TCRdb's copy has only in-frame clones and lacks some. The sample includes about 99,000 clones, about four fifths seen only once; the top ten take approximately 3.6%. The material sequenced was peripheral blood. Receptor source: a woman over 75 with active or convalescent COVID-19.

As DNA, the CDR3 is TGTGCCAGCAGCCAATACGAGGGAATCTCTGGAAACACCATATATTTT. Amino acids: CASSQYEGISGNTIYF. This chain connects TRBV16 to TRBJ1-3; D remains unclear. With 1 base removed from V and 0 bases from J, the gap between germline ends came to 10 bases. Germline-derived CDR1 and CDR2 are KGHSY and FQNENV. CDR3 length: 16 residues.

The J gene is TRBJ2-4, the V gene TRBV10-3; tentative D call: TRBD1 (7 bases). V was trimmed by 6 bases and J by 1 base, leaving 22 bases between them. Germline V gene sequence: CDR1 ENHRY, CDR2 SYGVKD. This CDR3 comprises 18 residues. The CDR3 sequence is CAISDPRGGGLAKNIQYF. CDR3 DNA: TGTGCCATCAGCGATCCCCGAGGAGGGGGCTTGGCCAAAAACATTCAGTACTTC.

The CDR3 DNA reads TGCGCCAGCGGACAGCCCTCTGGAAACACCATATATTTT. This gives the protein CASGQPSGNTIYF. The J gene is TRBJ1-3, the V gene TRBV10-1, with D possibly TRBD1 on 6 matching bases. The CDR3 loop spans 13 amino acids. Germline CDR1 reads WNHNN; CDR2 reads SYGVQD (reference sequence). Between the trimmed V and J ends, which lost 8 bases and 0 bases, there was a span of 8 bases.

The DNA of the CDR3 is TGTGCCAGCAGCCAAACAACTACCAGCTCCTACAATGAGCAGTTCTTC. This encodes CASSQTTTSSYNEQFF. The gene calls are TRBV3-1 (or the pseudogene TRBV3-2) and TRBJ2-1; D is unresolved. Trimming removed 2 bases from V and 0 bases from J, with 11 bases in between. Germline lookup yields CDR1 LGHDT and CDR2 YNNKEL (reference sequence). This CDR3 is built from 16 residues.

This rearrangement joins TRBV11-1 to TRBJ1-2; TRBD1 aligns across 8 bases. CDR1 and CDR2 (germline): SGHAT, FQDESV (reference sequence). Trimming cost V 5 bases and J 1 base; bases outside gene matches: 6. The CDR3 runs 15 residues. CDR3 in DNA: TGTGCCAGCAGCCCTGGGACAGGCGTTAACTATGGCTACACCTTC. Protein sequence: CASSPGTGVNYGYTF.

This clone was observed a handful of times. The genes are TRBV28 and TRBJ1-4, with a possible D match to TRBD1 (5 bases). The germline gives CDR1 MDHEN, CDR2 SYDVKM. The CDR3 has 14 residues. V gave up 5 bases and J gave up 8 bases, with 15 bases separating them. CDR3 DNA: TGTGCCAGCAGTACTCCGGCAGGGAACGAAAAACTGTTTTTT. This translates into CASSTPAGNEKLFF.

The chain employs TRBV7-2 and TRBJ1-3, with D maybe TRBD1 (6 bases). The CDR3 is 15 amino acids. V gave up 2 bases and J gave up 2 bases, with 10 bases separating them. Germline V gene data show CDR1 as SGHTA and CDR2 as FQGNSA. The CDR3 region is CASSLSRGTGNTIYF. As DNA, the CDR3 is TGTGCCAGCAGCTTATCCAGGGGAACTGGAAACACCATATATTTT.

The chain combines TRBV6-5 with TRBJ2-2, with 9 bases lining up with TRBD2. The germline V gene has CDR1 MNHEY and CDR2 SVGAGI. This CDR3 contains 15 residues. With 6 bases clipped from V and 1 base from J, the junction kept 3 bases outside the gene matches. This CDR3 reads CASRGLARNTGELFF. The CDR3 DNA follows: TGTGCCAGCAGAGGACTAGCGAGGAACACCGGGGAGCTGTTTTTT.

This chain uses TRBV29-1 with TRBJ2-7; 11 bases match TRBD2. The germline V gene has CDR1 SQVTM and CDR2 ANQGSEA. V shed 5 bases and J 0 bases; nucleotides not matched to a gene: 15. CDR3 length: 18 amino acids. The DNA for the CDR3 is TGCAGCGTTCAGACAGTTTCCGGACTAGCGGGCCTCTCCTACGAGCAGTACTTC. It yields the protein CSVQTVSGLAGLSYEQYF.

This chain uses TRBV5-1 with TRBJ2-1; possibly TRBD1 for D (5 bases). Germline assignment: CDR1 SGHRS and CDR2 YFSETQ. The CDR3 length is 15 residues. Trimming took 0 bases from V and 6 from J, leaving 13 bases between them. CDR3 DNA sequence: TGCGCCAGCAGCTTGGGGGCACGGCAGGGCAATGAGCAGTTCTTC. Amino acid sequence: CASSLGARQGNEQFF.

This chain connects TRBV4-3 to TRBJ2-1, with D perhaps TRBD1 (5 bases). Germline CDR1 LGHNA, CDR2 YSLEER. V lost 0 bases and J lost 8, with 11 bases in between. The CDR3 is made up of 14 amino acids. This CDR3 reads CASSQDRTRDEQFF. For the CDR3, the DNA is TGCGCCAGCAGCCAAGATCGGACAAGGGATGAGCAGTTCTTC.

This sequence joins TRBV5-1 and TRBJ1-3; D is unresolved. With 0 bases removed from V and 0 bases from J, the gap between germline ends came to 7 bases. CDR3 length: 15 residues. Germline CDR1 reads SGHRS; CDR2 reads YFSETQ. CDR3 nucleotide sequence: TGCGCCAGCAGCTTGGGCGGGAACTCTGGAAACACCATATATTTT. Its translation: CASSLGGNSGNTIYF.

The J gene is TRBJ1-2, the V gene TRBV6-5; 8 nucleotides match TRBD1. This CDR3 is 15 amino acids long. The V segment lost 0 bases and the J segment 2 bases; nucleotides outside the gene matches: 2. Per the germline V gene, CDR1 is MNHEY and CDR2 is SVGAGI. CDR3 nucleotide sequence: TGTGCCAGCAGTTACTCCCGACAGGGGAACTATGGCTACACCTTC. Translating it yields CASSYSRQGNYGYTF.

The rearrangement links TRBV6-4 to TRBJ2-1; 9 positions agree with TRBD1. The CDR3 spans 16 residues. The germline V gene has CDR1 MRHNA and CDR2 SNTAGT. J was trimmed by 3 bases and V by 3 bases; bases with no gene match: 6. The CDR3 loop is CASSDSGQGFYNEQFF. CDR3 bases: TGTGCCAGCAGTGATAGCGGACAGGGGTTCTACAATGAGCAGTTCTTC.

The gene calls are TRBV15 and TRBJ2-3; 7 nucleotides line up with TRBD2. J gave up 5 bases and V 0 bases, and 11 bases lay outside the gene matches. CDR3 length: 17 residues. Germline assignment: CDR1 LNHNV and CDR2 YYDKDF (reference sequence). The CDR3 loop is CATSRESGRGKGDTQYF. In nucleotides, the CDR3 is TGTGCCACCAGCAGAGAGAGTGGGCGGGGGAAGGGAGATACGCAGTATTTT.

The V and J genes are TRBV20-1 and TRBJ2-3; no clear D gene. With 3 bases removed from V and 0 bases from J, the gap between germline ends came to 7 bases. This CDR3 comprises 13 residues. Germline CDR1 and CDR2: DFQATT and SNEGSKA (reference sequence). Here the CDR3 DNA reads TGCAGTGCTAGTCATCGGAGCACAGATACGCAGTATTTT. Translation: CSASHRSTDTQYF.

The V and J genes are TRBV7-3 and TRBJ2-7; a possible D gene is TRBD2 (6 bases). This CDR3 is built from 15 residues. Per the germline V gene, CDR1 is SGHTA and CDR2 is FQGTGA. V lost 1 base and J lost 1, with 11 bases in between. The CDR3 coding sequence is TGTGCCAGCAGCTTAATGGGGGGAGCATCCTACGAGCAGTACTTC. This encodes CASSLMGGASYEQYF.

The chain joins TRBV4-2 to TRBJ1-2; weak D call: TRBD1 (6 bases). The length of the CDR3 is 17 residues. Per the germline V gene, CDR1 is LGHNA and CDR2 is YNFKEQ. Trimming removed 0 bases at V and 4 bases at J, with 18 bases between. CDR3 loop: CASSQDRATGRGYGYTF. CDR3 nucleotides: TGTGCCAGCAGCCAAGATAGGGCAACAGGGAGAGGCTATGGCTACACCTTC.

V gene TRBV5-1 combines with J gene TRBJ1-1, with D possibly matching TRBD1 (5 bases). CDR1 SGHRS and CDR2 YFSETQ come from the germline V gene. V was cut by 3 bases and J by 7 bases, with 19 bases left in between. The CDR3 loop spans 15 amino acids. CDR3 sequence: CASSSDSPDQGEAFF. The CDR3 nucleotides are TGCGCCAGCAGCTCGGATTCCCCAGACCAGGGTGAAGCTTTCTTT.

The chain links TRBV4-1 to TRBJ2-2; D is perhaps TRBD2 (6 bases). CDR1 is MGHRA and CDR2 is YSYEKL in the germline V gene. This CDR3 spans 16 amino acids. V gave up 4 bases and J gave up 2 bases, with 14 bases separating them. The CDR3 reads CASSLIWTTNTGELFF. Here the CDR3 DNA reads TGCGCCAGCAGCCTTATATGGACTACAAACACCGGGGAGCTGTTTTTT.

V usage is TRBV10-3 and J usage is TRBJ1-3; maybe TRBD1 (5 bases). Trimming removed 4 bases at V and 4 bases at J, with 14 bases between. Looked up from germline, CDR1 is ENHRY and CDR2 is SYGVKD. This CDR3 region has 15 residues. The CDR3 DNA reads as TGTGCCATCAGTGTGGAGGGGTTCAAAGGAAACACCATATATTTT. Its translation is CAISVEGFKGNTIYF.

The rearrangement links TRBV11-2 to TRBJ2-4, with D possibly being TRBD1 (6 bases). With 6 bases removed from V and 0 bases from J, the gap between germline ends came to 18 bases. The CDR3 length is 17 residues. CDR1 and CDR2 (germline): SGHAT, FQNNGV. CDR3 bases: TGTGCCAGCAGTTCATTCAGGGGAGCCCTAGCCAAAAACATTCAGTACTTC. Protein: CASSSFRGALAKNIQYF.

This chain connects TRBV19 to TRBJ1-1; 7 bases agree with TRBD1. The J segment lost 0 bases and the V segment lost 6 bases, leaving 4 bases of the junction unmatched. Germline CDR1 LNHDA, CDR2 SQIVND (reference sequence). The CDR3 sequence is 14 residues long. DNA of the CDR3: TGTGCCAGTAGAGGACAGGCGCTGAACACTGAAGCTTTCTTT. It yields the protein CASRGQALNTEAFF.

The chain links TRBV7-6 to TRBJ2-7, with D hard to call. Germline V gene data show CDR1 as SGHVS and CDR2 as FNYEAQ. The CDR3 covers 15 residues. V was clipped by 1 base and J by 1 base, with 11 bases between them. The CDR3: CASSLGSRFSYEQYF. CDR3 sequence (DNA): TGTGCCAGCAGCTTAGGTTCTAGGTTTTCCTACGAGCAGTACTTC.

The gene calls are TRBV6-1 and TRBJ2-1; a possible D gene is TRBD2 (6 bases). V shed 1 base and J shed 5 bases, with 12 bases lying between them. CDR1 is MNHNS, CDR2 SASEGT, per germline. The CDR3 has 15 residues. The CDR3 region has the DNA TGTGCCAGCAGTGAAGAACTAGCCCCCCACAATGAGCAGTTCTTC. Translating it yields CASSEELAPHNEQFF.